This T cell receptor (beta chain) was recorded in a study of cytomegalovirus exposure and HLA in healthy donors (dated by TCRdb to between 2016 and 2019). Looking at the study overall: According to a later analysis, one platform produced both the 120 validation repertoires and the 700 or so repertoires of the first cohort. The study aimed to test whether cataloging public T cell receptors could reveal signatures of past pathogen exposure. Along with the approximately 700-subject first cohort, a separate validation cohort of about 110 different subjects was used. To predict cytomegalovirus infection status, the study combined high-throughput TCR immunosequencing, statistical association of individual TCRs with disease status, and machine learning. General conclusions and limits of the study: The study gave a list of under 200 TCR beta chains associated with cytomegalovirus. While some public TCRs were present in many individuals, most TCR sequences turned up only very rarely across donors. A later analysis found that TCRs clustered in the first cohort also tended to co-occur in the 100 to 150 validation repertoires, with 94% of cluster scores above 0. In vitro tests confirmed that three of the cytomegalovirus-associated TCR beta chains recognize cytomegalovirus antigens. The authors suggested that the approach could potentially be generalized to other disease states and immunological phenotypes. The classifier was reported to diagnose cytomegalovirus status with high specificity and sensitivity in both the original and validation cohorts. A later analysis lacked HLA typing for the validation cohort, so it scored co-occurrence in that cohort across all 120 or so repertoires.

With respect to this clone: Its antigen is still unknown. No base quality values were provided; no much bigger clone lies one nucleotide off.

The method was the immunoSEQ multiplex PCR assay. Concerning the study's data processing: A statistical classification framework was built for diagnosing cytomegalovirus status from the catalog of TCR beta chain sequences. TCRdb mirrors the immuneACCESS table, restricted to in-frame sequences. Some clones are absent from its copies; in checked studies, under half trace to an unresolved V gene, and the reason for the others is unknown. The V and J calls and clone size were taken over from that table, and D and trimming were inferred from the DNA. Here the sample has about 310,000 clones; 88% occur a single time. Around 0.96% of the sample is in the top ten clones. Trimming removed 3 bases from V and 1 base from J, leaving 9 bases between the germline ends. From the cysteine up to the phenylalanine, the CDR3 has a length of 14 residues. Only CDR3 DNA remains: 42 bases, in frame from the first base. Based on the germline V gene, the CDR1 and CDR2 sequences are SNHLY and FYNNEI.

The donors were included in the validation cohort of 100 to 150 subjects, a group kept apart from the roughly 700-subject first cohort. Recombination joined TRBV2 with TRBJ2-5, with TRBD2 as a weak D call on 5 bases. The material sequenced was PBMCs. The receptor was derived from a man younger than 40 in good health and CMV-seronegative. The CDR3 corresponds to CASSDVLVQETQYF. The nucleotide sequence reads as follows: TGTGCCAGCAGTGACGTACTAGTCCAAGAGACCCAGTACTTC.